The 17 T cell receptor beta chains below all came from one sample that was sequenced in a study of CD8 T cells in Susac syndrome. An input of about 0.5 to 1 ug of RNA was subjected to reverse transcription using random hexamers. TCRdb re-called the immunoSEQ multiplex PCR reads with MiXCR, one entry per CDR3 protein. The sample yields 130,000 or so distinct CDR3 sequences, roughly 80% seen once. What was sequenced was CD8+ T cells from PBMCs. Receptors originate from a human donor with multiple sclerosis.

This clonotype was seen a handful of times. Germline and junction disagree at one end, which may indicate a read error. This rearrangement joins TRBV19 to TRBJ1-1; tentative D call: TRBD1 (5 bases). This CDR3 region has 14 residues. The germline V gene encodes CDR1 LNHDA and CDR2 SQIVND (reference sequence). The CDR3: CASSMGWGFTEAFF. CDR3 DNA sequence: TGTGCCAGTAGTATGGGTTGGGGGTTCACTGAGGCTTTCTTT. The full variable domain, with the rest looked up from reference TRBV19 and TRBJ1-1, is DGGITQSPKYLFRKEGQNVTLSCEQNLNHDAMYWYRQDPGQGLRLIYYSQIVNDFQKGDIAEGYSVSREKKESFPLTVTSAQKNPTAFYLCASSMGWGFTEAFFGQGTRLTVV.

The rearrangement uses TRBV3-1 and TRBJ2-1; 12 nucleotides match TRBD2. Germline loops: CDR1 LGHDT, CDR2 YNNKEL (reference sequence). The CDR3 spans 15 residues. J lost 6 bases, V lost 5 bases, and 5 bases had no gene match. CDR3 in amino acids: CASSALAGGLNEQFF. The CDR3 DNA follows: TGTGCCAGCAGCGCGCTAGCGGGAGGGCTCAATGAGCAGTTCTTC.

The genes are TRBV12-3 or TRBV12-4 and TRBJ2-3, with D maybe TRBD2 (6 bases). With 6 bases removed from V and 4 bases from J, the gap between germline ends came to 20 bases. This CDR3 has 16 amino acids. CDR3 residues: CASSSTSPGGADTQYF. CDR3 nucleotide sequence: TGTGCCAGCAGCAGTACTAGCCCCGGAGGGGCAGATACGCAGTATTTT.

V usage is TRBV7-8 and J usage is TRBJ2-3; D gene uncertain. V gave up 1 base and J gave up 1 base, with 9 bases separating them. CDR3 size: 15 residues. From germline, CDR1 is SGHVS and CDR2 FQNEAQ. The chain's CDR3 is CASSLDSQGTDTQYF. CDR3 nucleotides: TGTGCCAGCAGCTTAGACTCCCAGGGCACAGATACGCAGTATTTT.

The V call is TRBV10-2, the J call TRBJ2-7, with 12 bases that match TRBD2. J lost 6 bases, V lost 6 bases, and 15 bases had no gene match. This CDR3 comprises 17 residues. The germline V gene encodes CDR1 WSHSY and CDR2 SAAADI. The CDR3 DNA follows: TGCGCCAGCAGGCCAGGACTAGCGGGGCCCCGGGTGGGCGAGCAGTACGTC. It is translated as CASRPGLAGPRVGEQYV.

The chain combines TRBV4-1 with TRBJ1-2; 10 positions agree with TRBD1. CDR1 and CDR2 (germline): MGHRA, YSYEKL. V was clipped by 8 bases and J by 6 bases; unmatched bases: 18. The CDR3 is made up of 17 amino acids. In DNA form, the CDR3 reads TGCGCCAGCGCTTTAACCGCCGGGACAGGGGTAGTTAATGGCTACACCTTC. Translated: CASALTAGTGVVNGYTF.

This chain uses TRBV28 with TRBJ1-4; D gene uncertain. CDR1 MDHEN and CDR2 SYDVKM come from the germline V gene. This CDR3 spans 15 amino acids. V lost 1 base, J lost 2 bases, and 8 bases lay in between. CDR3 in amino acids: CASSLSPDTNEKLFF. In nucleotides, the CDR3 is TGTGCCAGCAGTTTATCTCCAGACACTAATGAAAAACTGTTTTTT.

V is TRBV13 and J is TRBJ1-1; tentatively, D is TRBD1 (5 bases). Germline values: CDR1 PRHDT, CDR2 FYEKMQ (reference sequence). Trimming pared 1 base from V and 8 bases from J, leaving 11 bases between. CDR3 length equals 13 residues. CDR3 region: CASSLVSGVEAFF. The CDR3 DNA sequence: TGTGCCAGCAGCTTAGTCTCGGGGGTCGAAGCTTTCTTT.

V is TRBV19 and J is TRBJ1-2; the match to TRBD1 covers 7 bases. The germline gives CDR1 LNHDA, CDR2 SQIVND (reference sequence). The CDR3 loop spans 13 amino acids. Trimming cost V 5 bases and J 7 bases; bases outside gene matches: 7. DNA of the CDR3: TGTGCCAGTAGTCTCGGGACAGAACTTGGCTACACCTTC. Protein product: CASSLGTELGYTF.

This clonotype has only one observation. The rearrangement links TRBV7-9 to TRBJ1-3, with D hard to call. The germline CDR1 and CDR2 sequences are SEHNR and FQNEAQ (reference sequence). V was pared by 5 bases and J by 8 bases, with 13 bases between. This CDR3 comprises 13 residues. CDR3 residues: CASSPRPADTIYF. In DNA form, the CDR3 reads TGTGCCAGCAGCCCACGCCCGGCAGACACCATATATTTT. The full variable domain, rest sourced from reference TRBV7-9 and TRBJ1-3, is DTGVSQNPRHKITKRGQNVTFRCDPISEHNRLYWYRQTLGQGPEFLTYFQNEAQLEKSRLLSDRFSAERPKGSFSTLEIQRTEQGDSAMYLCASSPRPADTIYFGEGSWLTVV.

The chain combines TRBV11-2 with TRBJ1-2, with 9 positions matching TRBD1. The germline CDR1 and CDR2 sequences are SGHAT and FQNNGV. J gave up 5 bases and V 5 bases, and 18 bases lay outside the gene matches. The CDR3 covers 18 residues. For the CDR3, the DNA is TGTGCCAGCAGCCCCCAAATCCCCGGACAGGGGAAGTGGTATGGCTACACCTTC. Translating it yields CASSPQIPGQGKWYGYTF.

This clonotype was seen more than once but under ten times. This chain joins TRBV6-2 or TRBV6-3 and TRBJ2-1; tentative D call: TRBD2 (5 bases). Germline-derived CDR1 and CDR2 are MNHEY and SVGEGT. Trimming removed 6 bases from V and 0 bases from J, with 12 bases in between. The CDR3 contains 15 residues. CDR3 sequence (DNA): TGTGCCAGCAGCCAGCTCCGGGGCTCCTACAATGAGCAGTTCTTC. This sequence encodes CASSQLRGSYNEQFF.

V gene TRBV4-2 combines with J gene TRBJ2-3; a possible D gene is TRBD2 (6 bases). The CDR3 sequence is 17 residues long. CDR1 is LGHNA and CDR2 is YNFKEQ in the germline V gene. V was trimmed by 0 bases and J by 5 bases, leaving 18 bases between them. The CDR3 DNA follows: TGTGCCAGCAGCCAAGATTCGGAGGGAATTCGTGGAGATACGCAGTATTTT. Translation: CASSQDSEGIRGDTQYF.

The chain recombines TRBV7-9 with TRBJ1-1, with D unresolved. The CDR3 length is 14 residues. Germline V lookup: CDR1 SEHNR, CDR2 FQNEAQ (reference sequence). Trimming shortened V by 1 base and J by 8 bases, and 14 bases separated the two germline ends. CDR3 sequence: CASSLGLGSDEAFF. The CDR3 DNA is TGTGCCAGCAGCTTAGGGCTCGGTTCTGACGAAGCTTTCTTT.

The chain recombines TRBV30 with TRBJ1-1; no clear D. The CDR3 consists of 13 residues. V lost 3 bases and J lost 1, with 9 bases in between. CDR1 and CDR2 from the germline V gene are GTSNPN and SVGIG (reference sequence). CDR3 in DNA: TGTGCCTGGAGCTTAGAGGGGAACACTGAAGCTTTCTTT. It specifies CAWSLEGNTEAFF.

The CDR3 is CSARDFDRTGVLFF. The CDR3 DNA reads as TGCAGTGCTAGAGATTTTGACCGAACCGGGGTTCTGTTTTTT. The chain links TRBV20-1 to TRBJ2-2, with D perhaps TRBD2 (5 bases). V was pared by 0 bases and J by 14 bases, with 19 bases between. The CDR3 has 14 residues. Germline CDR1 is DFQATT and CDR2 is SNEGSKA (reference sequence).

Only a few counts were recorded for this clonotype. The chain has TRBV14 and TRBJ2-1; TRBD2 is a possible D gene (6 bases). The germline CDR1 and CDR2 sequences are SGHDN and FVKESK. The CDR3 covers 15 residues. V lost 1 base and J 5 bases, leaving 12 bases between the germline ends. Written as DNA, the CDR3 is TGTGCCAGCAGCCAAGTGCTTGGCGGGGACAATGAGCAGTTCTTC. Translating it yields CASSQVLGGDNEQFF.